The sequence of this T cell receptor beta chain was determined in a study of T cell repertoires in cytomegalovirus infection (dated by TCRdb to between 2017 and 2020). Background on the whole study: The HLA type of each donor mattered for the analysis, because public TCR beta signatures pointed to carriage of CMV infection along with the matching HLA type. Here is what the overall study found, with its caveats: The ex vivo response was dominated by HLA-C-restricted CMV-specific TCR beta clonotypes, which also provided the single most frequent clonotype in two of eight donors. Cumulative frequency of public TCR beta family members discriminated carriers of CMV infection plus the relevant HLA type in this cohort and an independent approximately 400-donor cohort.

The germline V end is reduced by 4 bases and the J end by 0 bases; junction bases left unmatched: 9. As encoded in the germline V gene (reference sequence), CDR1 is LGHDT while CDR2 is YNNKEL. The CDR3 covers 17 residues, taking in both the cysteine and the phenylalanine. The entry retains the CDR3 DNA only, 51 bases that are in frame from base 1. This clonotype occurred a few times. Its target antigen remains unknown. No base qualities exist here, and no much larger clone lies one base off it. Sequenced using an Illumina HiSeq 1500. Starting from the raw public reads, TCRdb applied fastp trimming at Q25, assembled clones with MiXCR and retained in-frame beta chains. Entries that share a CDR3 protein sequence are merged under the most common genes and DNA. The table for this sample lists 150,000 to 200,000 distinct CDR3 sequences; 25% to 30% of them were counted only once. The top ten clonotypes cover 31% of the sample.

Material: PBMCs. The receptor comes from a human donor in good health (CMV status not recorded). Some clones in this sample may be carry-over from other donors' samples. The chain is encoded by TRBV3-1 joined to TRBJ2-1; TRBD1 aligns with 7 central bases. In nucleotide form, the sequence is TGTGCCAGCAGCCCCCGGACAGGACCTAGCTCCTACAATGAGCAGTTCTTC. It encodes CASSPRTGPSSYNEQFF.